This TCR beta chain was sequenced for a study of blood T cell repertoires in COVID-19. As for the study in general: Sites in the United States, Italy and Spain provided acute and convalescent COVID-19 samples. Sample material is recorded as cDNA or gDNA derived from T cells, B-cell-depleted T cells, or PBMCs.

The germline V gene encodes CDR1 ENHRY and CDR2 SYGVKD. The CDR3 runs 15 residues. V dropped 4 bases and J dropped 2; count of bases not matched to a gene: 7. The data were produced by immunoSEQ multiplex PCR, yet TCRdb's version contains in-frame clones alone and is incomplete. The data contain fewer than 110,000 clones, around 90% of them singletons. This clone was found a few times. The sequence came from a woman aged 25 to 39 with acute or convalescent COVID-19. Sequenced input: peripheral blood. J is TRBJ1-2 and V is TRBV10-3; 7 nucleotides agree with TRBD1. CDR3 sequence reads: CAISGGEGANYGYTF. CDR3 DNA sequence: TGTGCCATCAGTGGAGGTGAGGGGGCGAACTATGGCTACACCTTC.